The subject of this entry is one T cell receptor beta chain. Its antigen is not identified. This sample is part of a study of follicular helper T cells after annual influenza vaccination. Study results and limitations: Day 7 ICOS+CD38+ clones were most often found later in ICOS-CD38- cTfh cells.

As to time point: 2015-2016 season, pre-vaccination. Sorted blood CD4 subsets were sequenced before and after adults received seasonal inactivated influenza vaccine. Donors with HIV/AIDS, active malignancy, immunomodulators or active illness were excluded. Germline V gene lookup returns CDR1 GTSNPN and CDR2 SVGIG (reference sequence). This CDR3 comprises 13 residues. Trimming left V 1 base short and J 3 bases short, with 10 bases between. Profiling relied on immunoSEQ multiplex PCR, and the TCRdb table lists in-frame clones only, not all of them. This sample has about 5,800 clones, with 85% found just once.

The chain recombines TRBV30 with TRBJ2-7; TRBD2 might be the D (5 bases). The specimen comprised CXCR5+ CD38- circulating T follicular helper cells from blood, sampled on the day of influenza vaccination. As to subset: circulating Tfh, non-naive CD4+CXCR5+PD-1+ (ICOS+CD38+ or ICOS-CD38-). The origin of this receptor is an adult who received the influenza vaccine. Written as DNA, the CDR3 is TGTGCCTGGAGTGCCTCACTAGACTACGAGCAGTACTTC. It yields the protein CAWSASLDYEQYF. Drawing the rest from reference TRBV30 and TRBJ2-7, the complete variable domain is SQTIHQWPATLVQPVGSPLSLECTVEGTSNPNLYWYRQAAGRGLQLLFYSVGIGQISSEVPQNLSASRPQDRQFILSSKKLLLSDSGFYLCAWSASLDYEQYFGPGTRLTVT.